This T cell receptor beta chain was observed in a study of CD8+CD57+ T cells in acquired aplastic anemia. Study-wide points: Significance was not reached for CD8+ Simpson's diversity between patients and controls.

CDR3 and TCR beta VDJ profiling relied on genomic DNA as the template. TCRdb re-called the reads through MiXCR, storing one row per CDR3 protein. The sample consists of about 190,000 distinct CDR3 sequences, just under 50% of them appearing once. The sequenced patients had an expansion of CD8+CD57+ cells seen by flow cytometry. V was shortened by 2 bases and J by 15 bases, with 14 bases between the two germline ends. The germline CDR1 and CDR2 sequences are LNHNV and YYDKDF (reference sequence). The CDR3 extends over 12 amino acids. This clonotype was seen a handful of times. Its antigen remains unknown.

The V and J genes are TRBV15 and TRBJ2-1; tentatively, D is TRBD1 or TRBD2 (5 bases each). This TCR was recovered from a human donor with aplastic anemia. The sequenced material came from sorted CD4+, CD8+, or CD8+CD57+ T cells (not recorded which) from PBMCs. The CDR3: CATSRPSRDRFF. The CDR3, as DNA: TGTGCCACCAGCAGACCGTCCCGGGACCGGTTCTTC.